The clone carrying this T cell receptor (beta chain) was detected only a few times. This record belongs to a study of blood T cell repertoires in COVID-19. At the level of the study: Material from acute and convalescent COVID-19 was sourced from the United States, Italy and Spain.

CDR1 and CDR2 (germline): MNHEY, SVGAGI. The CDR3 is made up of 14 amino acids. V gave up 2 bases and J gave up 8 bases, with 15 bases separating them. Followed over time, Seattle patients had been enrolled while infection was active. The assay was immunoSEQ multiplex PCR, and TCRdb's table has in-frame clones only and misses some. The sample lists 150,000 to 170,000 clones, 70% to 90% seen once, with 0.63% in the top ten. Sequencing was done on a sample of peripheral blood. The receptor was isolated from a man aged 55 to 70 with COVID-19, enrolled during active disease. This chain uses TRBV6-5 with TRBJ1-2; TRBD1 might be the D (6 bases). CDR3 DNA: TGTGCCAGCAGTTACGGAAACAGGGCGTTGGGCTACACCTTC. It translates to CASSYGNRALGYTF.